A selection of T cell receptor beta chains follows, all from one sample in a study of cytomegalovirus exposure and HLA in healthy donors. The method was immunoSEQ multiplex PCR; TCRdb's version includes in-frame clones alone and lacks a portion of them. The sample lists roughly 97,000 clones, around three quarters seen once, with over 4.5% in the top ten. The sample comprised PBMCs. These receptors were obtained from a woman younger than 30 in good health and CMV-seropositive. The conserved cysteine and the conserved F or W are not part of the CDR3 here.

>TRBV18|TRBJ2-2
ASSPLGQGVTGELF
>TRBV2|TRBJ2-3
ASILTSSNTDTQY
>TRBV10-3|TRBJ2-3
AIRAVGATDTQY
>TRBV29-1|TRBJ1-1
SGNRGDGTEAF
>TRBV4-1|TRBJ1-1
ASSQEARGVVNTEAF
>TRBV7-6|TRBJ2-1
ASSASGSSYNEQF
>TRBV30|TRBJ2-7
AWSVGRSYEQY
>TRBV5-6|TRBJ2-3
ASSLSSRGTKARSDTQY
>TRBV5-1|TRBJ2-7
ASSRGTGDYEQY
>TRBV2|TRBJ1-2
ASSEGGGGYGYT
>TRBV19|TRBJ2-5
ASSTTTSGTGMKTQY
>TRBV6-1|TRBJ2-1
ASSRGSYNEQF
>TRBV5-1|TRBJ2-5
ASRSTSYSEETQY
>TRBV6-5|TRBJ1-2
ASSPWTGWDYGYT
>TRBV27|TRBJ2-6
ASSFNRGSGANVLT
>TRBV18|TRBJ2-1
ASSTGYYYNEQF
>TRBV19|TRBJ2-3
ASSRRSAATDTQY
>TRBV7-9|TRBJ2-5
ASSVRLAGGGETQY
>TRBV28|TRBJ1-1
ASSPSGTGGLYMNTEAF
>TRBV7-9|TRBJ2-1
ASSLGAREQF
>TRBV5-1|TRBJ2-3
ASSLATGGGDTQY
>TRBV7-2|TRBJ1-2
ASSLSGGANGYT